This TCR beta chain stems from a study of T cell responses to AZD1222 COVID-19 vaccine. This clone was seen a few times. What it binds is not known. Study-wide results and limits: In all cases, repertoires were sampled only after the peak T cell response. There were vaccine-associated CD4 TCRs across spike, dominant at 160-218 and 743-854. Donors were chiefly white British, with a greater number of females, and clonal diversity was perhaps underestimated.

The CDR3 has 15 amino acids. Germline-derived CDR1 and CDR2 are SGDLS and YYNGEE. V dropped 0 bases and J dropped 1 base, with 10 bases sitting between them. The data were produced by immunoSEQ multiplex PCR, yet TCRdb's version contains in-frame clones alone and is incomplete. Found here are some 140,000 clones, 86% of them singletons; the top ten hold about 5.1%. This chain connects TRBV9 to TRBJ1-2, with D possibly being TRBD1 (5 bases). The specimen comprised peripheral blood, sampled on day 0 of MenACWY control vaccination. The TCR comes from an adult in good health. For the CDR3, the DNA is TGTGCCAGCAGCGTAGGGGGGTCATTTAACTATGGCTACACCTTC. Translation: CASSVGGSFNYGYTF. The full variable domain, with the rest looked up from reference TRBV9 and TRBJ1-2, is DSGVTQTPKHLITATGQRVTLRCSPRSGDLSVYWYQQSLDQGLQFLIQYYNGEERAKGNILERFSAQQFPDLHSELNLSSLELGDSALYFCASSVGGSFNYGYTFGSGTRLTVV.